The clone carrying this T cell receptor (beta chain) was seen just once. These data are taken from a study of control samples from healthy donors and cancer patients. Data came from immunoSEQ multiplex PCR; TCRdb stores just in-frame clones and leaves some out. The profile shows some 89,000 clones, about 85% of them singletons. The V and J ends lost 7 bases and 8 bases respectively, with 11 bases between them. There are 12 residues in the CDR3. CDR1 is MGHDK and CDR2 is SYGVNS in the germline V gene. The source material was blood. The receptor's source is a woman in her thirties or forties in good health. The chain couples TRBV25-1 to TRBJ1-4, with D perhaps matching TRBD1 (5 bases). The CDR3 nucleotides are TGTGCCAGCACCTCGGAGGGGGAAAAACTGTTTTTT. The encoded protein is CASTSEGEKLFF.